This T cell receptor beta chain was captured in a study of CD4 T cells in relation to SARS-CoV-2 and coronaviruses. The protocol was immunoSEQ multiplex PCR, while the TCRdb copy is restricted to in-frame clones and leaves out a portion. The table lists tens of thousands of clones, 85% to 95% of them singletons. Germline CDR1 reads LGHNA; CDR2 reads YSLEER. This CDR3 has 13 residues. V lost 0 bases to trimming and J lost 6 bases, with 9 bases between them. CD4+ T cells from unexposed donors were obtained before the COVID-19 pandemic (2011-2018). Sequencing was performed on naive CD4+ T cells from PBMCs. As to subset: naive CD4+ T cells isolated by negative enrichment. The chain recombines TRBV4-3 with TRBJ2-7, with a weak D call TRBD2 (5 bases). The source is a human donor in good health. The CDR3 loop reads CASSQDSRGEQYF. CDR3 DNA: TGCGCCAGCAGCCAAGATTCTCGGGGCGAGCAGTACTTC.